This T cell receptor beta chain derives from a study of blood T cell repertoires in COVID-19 (dated by TCRdb to between 2020 and 2021). With respect to the entire study: Samples from collaborators originated in the United States, Italy and Spain and spanned both the acute and convalescent phases of COVID-19. The material from the prospective study consisted of cDNA or gDNA derived from T cells, B-cell-depleted T cells, or PBMCs. The dataset comprised deeply sampled blood TCRbeta repertoires from subjects exposed to, actively infected with, or recovered from COVID-19. The repertoires were made available in a free public database intended to serve as a resource for research on the immune response to SARS-CoV-2. Samples came from the ongoing ImmuneRACE study (first 160 participants) plus 1,254 subjects from 6 global collaborators. A de-identified subject ID, COVID-19 status, age in years and sex were almost always included in the sample metadata. Where available, HLA class I and class II types were obtained from metadata supplied by the sample provider rather than from assay-based typing. What the authors observed across the whole study: The quantity of clinical and demographic metadata differed by source and by participant and was supplied without curation.

As to this clone: No antigen is known for it. Per-base qualities were not stored, and no clone one base away is much larger.

TCRbeta CDR3 regions were amplified from genomic DNA by means of the immunoSEQ Assay, a bias-controlled multiplex PCR. Per the authors' processing: The number of nucleated cells in each sample was estimated by amplification of reference gene primers within the assay. To quantify the absolute abundance of each unique TCRbeta CDR3 rearrangement, sequence reads were collapsed and filtered. Productive Simpson clonality was computed per sample as the square root of Simpson's diversity index over productive rearrangements. TCRdb re-hosts the immuneACCESS table, in-frame sequences only. Its copies lack some clones; in the studies checked, an unresolved V gene accounts for under half of them, and the cause for the rest is not known. V, J and clone size derive from that table, while D and trimming were established from the DNA sequence. The sample table records some 58,000 clones; 80% to 90% of these occur just once. The ten largest clones capture more than 30% of the sample.

One collaborating source in Seattle enrolled patients while the patients were actively infected and followed the patients over time throughout the course of disease. Whole blood was collected in K2EDTA tubes by collaborating institutions according to the institutions' own protocols. For TCRbeta analysis, collaborators shipped samples as frozen whole blood, isolated PBMCs, or DNA extracted from either of those sample types. The V and J ends are trimmed by 1 base and 5 bases, leaving 12 bases between them. CDR1 and CDR2 were assigned from the germline V gene (reference sequence) as SGHAT and FQDESV. The CDR3 runs 15 amino acids, cysteine and phenylalanine included. Here the CDR3 DNA is all that survives: 45 bases in frame from base 1.

The receptor chain draws on TRBV11-1 and TRBJ2-1; TRBD2 is a weak D gene call, 6 bases matching. The receptor was derived from a man aged 60 to 75 with COVID-19, enrolled during active disease. What was sequenced was peripheral blood. The CDR3 is CASSLGLLANNEQFF. The nucleotides read TGTGCCAGCAGCTTAGGTCTACTAGCAAACAATGAGCAGTTCTTC.